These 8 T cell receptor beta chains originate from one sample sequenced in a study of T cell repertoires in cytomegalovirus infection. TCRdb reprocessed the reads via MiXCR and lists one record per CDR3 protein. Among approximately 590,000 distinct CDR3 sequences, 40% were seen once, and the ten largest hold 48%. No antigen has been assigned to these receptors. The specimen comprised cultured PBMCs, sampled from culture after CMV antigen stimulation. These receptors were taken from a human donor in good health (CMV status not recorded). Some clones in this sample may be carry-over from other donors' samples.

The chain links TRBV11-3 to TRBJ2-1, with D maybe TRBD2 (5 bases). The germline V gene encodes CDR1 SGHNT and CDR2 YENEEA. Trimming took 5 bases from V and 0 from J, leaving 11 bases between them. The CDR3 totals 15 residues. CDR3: CASSQRDGSYNEQFF. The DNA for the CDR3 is TGTGCCAGCAGCCAGAGGGATGGCTCCTACAATGAGCAGTTCTTC.

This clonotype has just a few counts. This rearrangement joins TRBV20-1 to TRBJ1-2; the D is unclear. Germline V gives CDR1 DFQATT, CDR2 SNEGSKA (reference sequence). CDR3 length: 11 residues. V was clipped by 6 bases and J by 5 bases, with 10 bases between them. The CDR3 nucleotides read TGCAGTGCCCGATTTGGTTATGGCTACACCTTC. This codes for CSARFGYGYTF.

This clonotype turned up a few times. CDR3 coding DNA: TGTGCCAGTAAGAGCGGGGGGGCCGATGAGCAGTTCTTC. Amino acids: CASKSGGADEQFF. The chain has TRBV7-2 and TRBJ2-1; 10 nucleotides agree with TRBD2. The CDR3 runs 13 residues. CDR1 is SGHTA, CDR2 FQGNSA, per germline. Trimming took 9 bases from V and 8 from J; bases not matched to a gene: 7.

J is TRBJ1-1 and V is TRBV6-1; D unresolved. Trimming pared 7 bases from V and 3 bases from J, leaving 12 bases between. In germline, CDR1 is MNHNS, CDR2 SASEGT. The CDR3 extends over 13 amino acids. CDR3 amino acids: CASISTPYTEAFF. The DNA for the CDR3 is TGTGCCAGCATTAGCACGCCCTACACTGAAGCTTTCTTT.

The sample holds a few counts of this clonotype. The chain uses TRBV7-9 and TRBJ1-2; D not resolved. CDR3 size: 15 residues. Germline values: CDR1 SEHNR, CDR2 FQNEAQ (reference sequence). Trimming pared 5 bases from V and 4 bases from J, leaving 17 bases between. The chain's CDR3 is CASSGHPSGGYGYTF. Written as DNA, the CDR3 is TGTGCCAGCAGCGGGCACCCCTCAGGAGGCTATGGCTACACCTTC.

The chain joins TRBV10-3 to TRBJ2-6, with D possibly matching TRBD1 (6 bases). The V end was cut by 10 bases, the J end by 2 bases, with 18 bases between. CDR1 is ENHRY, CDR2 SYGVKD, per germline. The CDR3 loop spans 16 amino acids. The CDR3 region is CATSKNRATGANVLTF. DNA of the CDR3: TGTGCCACCTCTAAGAACAGGGCCACTGGGGCCAACGTCCTGACTTTC.

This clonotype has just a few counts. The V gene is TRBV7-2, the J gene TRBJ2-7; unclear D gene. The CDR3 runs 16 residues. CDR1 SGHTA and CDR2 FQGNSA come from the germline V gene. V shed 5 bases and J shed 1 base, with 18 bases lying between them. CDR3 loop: CASSIGDSIGSYEQYF. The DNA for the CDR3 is TGTGCCAGCAGCATAGGTGACTCGATAGGATCCTACGAGCAGTACTTC.

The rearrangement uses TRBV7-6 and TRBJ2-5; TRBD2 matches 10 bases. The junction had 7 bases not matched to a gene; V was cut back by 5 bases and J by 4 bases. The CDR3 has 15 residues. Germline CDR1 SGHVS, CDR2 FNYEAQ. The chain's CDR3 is CASSREGLALETQYF. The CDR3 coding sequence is TGTGCCAGCAGCCGCGAGGGACTAGCGTTAGAGACCCAGTACTTC.